This entry lists 21 T cell receptor beta chains sequenced from one sample in a study of blood T cell repertoires in COVID-19. Clones were read by immunoSEQ multiplex PCR, and TCRdb kept only the in-frame ones, dropping some. The sample shows about 300,000 clones, under 90% of them seen only once. Sequencing was done on a sample of PBMCs or T cells enriched from blood (not recorded which). Receptor source: a man under 40 who had recovered from COVID-19.

The rearrangement joins TRBV10-3 to TRBJ2-3; a possible D gene is TRBD2 (6 bases). Germline assignment: CDR1 ENHRY and CDR2 SYGVKD. CDR3 length equals 20 residues. The V gene lost 2 bases and the J gene lost 1 base, with 25 bases spanning the gap. The CDR3 DNA reads as TGTGCCATCAGTGAGCCCCCCAACCGGGAGTCCCCTCGGGGCACAGATACGCAGTATTTT. Protein product: CAISEPPNRESPRGTDTQYF.

The chain carries TRBV6-5 and TRBJ2-7; TRBD1 matches 9 bases. Germline V gives CDR1 MNHEY, CDR2 SVGAGI. The V and J ends lost 7 bases and 6 bases, in that order; junction bases with no gene match: 13. This CDR3 has 15 residues. CDR3 DNA sequence: TGTGCCAGCAACGCGCCGGGACAGGGTAAGGCCGAGCAGTACTTC. Residues: CASNAPGQGKAEQYF.

This clone was picked up a small number of times. The chain uses TRBV5-1 and TRBJ2-7; a weak D match, TRBD1 (5 bases). CDR3 length: 16 residues. Germline V CDR1 and CDR2: SGHRS, YFSETQ. Trimming removed 2 bases at V and 2 bases at J, with 17 bases between. The CDR3 region is CASSLKQVIGTYEQYF. DNA for the CDR3: TGCGCCAGCAGCTTAAAACAGGTAATCGGAACCTACGAGCAGTACTTC. Together with reference TRBV5-1 and TRBJ2-7, the CDR3 gives the full variable domain: KAGVTQTPRYLIKTRGQQVTLSCSPISGHRSVSWYQQTPGQGLQFLFEYFSETQRNKGNFPGRFSGRQFSNSRSEMNVSTLELGDSALYLCASSLKQVIGTYEQYFGPGTRLTVT.

DNA for the CDR3: TGCGCCAGCAGTTTTTTGGGACCGGGGGATGAAAAACTGTTTTTT. This sequence encodes CASSFLGPGDEKLFF. The chain uses TRBV5-1 and TRBJ1-4, with D maybe TRBD1 (5 bases). Germline assignment: CDR1 SGHRS and CDR2 YFSETQ. Deletions cut 5 bases from V and 6 bases from J, with 17 bases between. The CDR3 is 15 residues long. The whole variable domain, filled in from reference TRBV5-1 and TRBJ1-4, reads KAGVTQTPRYLIKTRGQQVTLSCSPISGHRSVSWYQQTPGQGLQFLFEYFSETQRNKGNFPGRFSGRQFSNSRSEMNVSTLELGDSALYLCASSFLGPGDEKLFFGSGTQLSVL.

The chain is built from TRBV27 and TRBJ2-5; D might be TRBD2 (5 bases). Germline CDR1 is MNHEY and CDR2 is SMNVEV (reference sequence). V shed 5 bases and J shed 5 bases, with 18 bases lying between them. The CDR3 runs 15 residues. In DNA, the CDR3 is TGTGCCAGCAGTCCCCGCCGGGGAGCCCCGGAGACCCAGTACTTC. It codes for CASSPRRGAPETQYF.

This chain uses TRBV29-1 with TRBJ1-2; a possible D gene is TRBD1 (5 bases). The germline gives CDR1 SQVTM, CDR2 ANQGSEA. V dropped 6 bases and J dropped 8 bases, with 19 bases sitting between them. This CDR3 spans 13 amino acids. The CDR3 DNA sequence: TGCAGCGTCCTACGACAGAGCCAGGACGGCTACACCTTC. Residues: CSVLRQSQDGYTF.

J is TRBJ1-2 and V is TRBV28; D perhaps matches TRBD1 (5 bases). CDR3 length: 14 amino acids. Germline CDR1 MDHEN, CDR2 SYDVKM. V lost 3 bases to trimming and J lost 3 bases, with 11 bases between them. The CDR3 nucleotides read TGTGCCAGCAGTTTTGATACGGGGGACTATGGCTACACCTTC. Its translation is CASSFDTGDYGYTF.

The chain employs TRBV28 and TRBJ1-4; no definite D call. V lost 4 bases, J lost 0 bases, and 12 bases lay in between. This CDR3 is 16 amino acids long. Germline CDR1 and CDR2: MDHEN and SYDVKM. CDR3: CASSSLTGTTNEKLFF. The CDR3, as DNA: TGTGCCAGCAGTTCCCTGACGGGGACAACTAATGAAAAACTGTTTTTT.

This sequence joins TRBV6-2 or TRBV6-3 and TRBJ1-2; no firm D call. Germline CDR1 is MNHEY and CDR2 is SVGEGT. The CDR3 runs 12 residues. V was pared by 0 bases and J by 8 bases, with 7 bases between. CDR3 bases: TGTGCCAGCAGTTACTCTTTGGGCGGCTACACCTTC. Translating it yields CASSYSLGGYTF.

This chain joins TRBV4-2 and TRBJ2-3; 8 bases match TRBD2. Germline CDR1 reads LGHNA; CDR2 reads YNFKEQ. J lost 10 bases, V lost 1 base, and 16 bases had no gene match. The CDR3 is made up of 17 amino acids. The CDR3 loop reads CASSQVVSGARSAAQYF. DNA for the CDR3: TGTGCCAGCAGCCAAGTGGTTAGCGGGGCTCGGTCAGCCGCGCAGTATTTT.

The CDR3 nucleotides are TGTGCCAGCAGTCTCGCCCCAGGGGCCGCTGGGGCCAACGTCCTGACTTTC. Its translation is CASSLAPGAAGANVLTF. The chain is built from TRBV6-6 and TRBJ2-6, with D possibly matching TRBD1 (6 bases). The V gene lost 5 bases and the J gene lost 2 bases, with 16 bases spanning the gap. The CDR3 runs 17 residues. CDR1 is MNHNY and CDR2 is SVGAGI in the germline V gene (reference sequence).

J is TRBJ2-7 and V is TRBV24-1, with 7 bases identical to TRBD2. Germline V gives CDR1 KGHDR, CDR2 SFDVKD. This CDR3 has 10 residues. Written as DNA, the CDR3 is TGTTCCGGGGGAGGGTACGAGCAGTACTTC. Residues: CSGGGYEQYF.

CDR3 region: CASSQDRGTTDLAKNIQYF. The CDR3 DNA is TGTGCCAGCAGCCAAGATCGGGGAACGACGGATCTAGCCAAAAACATTCAGTACTTC. V usage is TRBV14 and J usage is TRBJ2-4; possibly TRBD2 for D (5 bases). V was pared by 0 bases and J by 0 bases, with 18 bases between. Germline CDR1 reads SGHDN; CDR2 reads FVKESK. This CDR3 comprises 19 residues.

This clone was counted once. J is TRBJ1-2 and V is TRBV28; D is unclear. The V gene's germline CDR1 is MDHEN and CDR2 SYDVKM. V was shortened by 5 bases and J by 2 bases, with 3 bases between the two germline ends. This CDR3 contains 11 residues. The CDR3 sequence is CASSENYGYTF. CDR3 nucleotides: TGTGCCAGCAGTGAGAACTATGGCTACACCTTC.

This clone was observed once. The chain couples TRBV7-9 to TRBJ2-1, with 10 bases aligning to TRBD2. This CDR3 spans 16 amino acids. CDR1 and CDR2 from the germline V gene are SEHNR and FQNEAQ (reference sequence). V was clipped by 5 bases and J by 5 bases; unmatched bases: 9. The CDR3 region is CASSTRLAGYDNEQFF. The CDR3 DNA follows: TGTGCCAGCAGCACCCGACTAGCGGGTTACGACAATGAGCAGTTCTTC.

The V gene is TRBV7-2, the J gene TRBJ1-3, with D unresolved. Germline CDR1 is SGHTA and CDR2 is FQGNSA. The germline V and J ends were trimmed by 5 bases and 1 base, with 12 bases remaining between them. The CDR3 is made up of 15 amino acids. CDR3 nucleotides: TGTGCCAGCAGCCCAGTCGGACTATCTGGAAACACCATATATTTT. Its translation is CASSPVGLSGNTIYF.

The chain links TRBV6-6 to TRBJ1-6, with 10 bases lining up with TRBD1. Unmatched junction bases numbered 8, after V lost 6 bases and J lost 9 bases. The V gene's germline CDR1 is MNHNY and CDR2 SVGAGI (reference sequence). The CDR3 is 15 amino acids. The CDR3 DNA reads TGTGCCAGCAGACCTGGGACAGGGGACGTTTCACCCCTCCACTTT. Translated: CASRPGTGDVSPLHF.

To note about this clone: The sample carries other DNA sequences with the same CDR3. This chain connects TRBV6-5 to TRBJ2-5; 7 positions match TRBD1. CDR3 length equals 13 residues. Germline CDR1 is MNHEY and CDR2 is SVGAGI. The V gene end was trimmed by 5 bases and the J gene end by 4 bases; junction bases not matched to a gene: 4. This CDR3 reads CASSRTGGETQYF. As DNA, the CDR3 is TGTGCCAGCAGTAGGACAGGCGGAGAGACCCAGTACTTC.

The chain links TRBV19 to TRBJ2-7, with 9 bases identical to TRBD2. The CDR3 is 18 amino acids. CDR1 is LNHDA and CDR2 is SQIVND in the germline V gene (reference sequence). J was trimmed by 1 base and V by 6 bases; bases with no gene match: 16. CDR3 bases: TGTGCCAGTAGACTAAGGATGATGGGCGGGGGGGTATCCTACGAGCAGTACTTC. Encoded protein: CASRLRMMGGGVSYEQYF.

This chain uses TRBV19 with TRBJ1-3; 9 nucleotides agree with TRBD1. The CDR3 has 17 amino acids. V gave up 10 bases and J gave up 0 bases; unmatched junction bases: 13. CDR1 LNHDA and CDR2 SQIVND come from the germline V gene (reference sequence). The CDR3 protein is CATHPRGGQGSGNTIYF. The DNA for the CDR3 is TGTGCCACGCACCCTCGGGGGGGACAGGGCTCTGGAAACACCATATATTTT.

The genes are TRBV7-2 and TRBJ2-7, with 11 bases lining up with TRBD2. Trimming removed 6 bases from V and 7 bases from J; junction bases left unmatched: 14. There are 16 residues in the CDR3. Germline V lookup: CDR1 SGHTA, CDR2 FQGNSA. This CDR3 reads CASRVPGTSGSGEQYF. CDR3 sequence (DNA): TGTGCCAGCAGAGTACCCGGGACTAGCGGTTCGGGGGAGCAGTACTTC.